Shown below are 11 T cell receptor beta chains from a single sample sequenced in a study of T cell changes during pregnancy in multiple sclerosis. Clones were read by immunoSEQ multiplex PCR, and TCRdb kept only the in-frame ones, dropping some. The repertoire holds 85,000 to 90,000 clones, nearly 95% seen once, with 1.5% to 2% in the top ten. Sample: peripheral blood, taken after pregnancy. The origin of the receptors is a female donor in good health, enrolled as a control in a pregnancy study.

This chain connects TRBV4-2 to TRBJ2-3, with D perhaps TRBD2 (5 bases). The V gene lost 4 bases and the J gene lost 0 bases, with 14 bases spanning the gap. The CDR3 has 16 residues. Germline V gene data show CDR1 as LGHNA and CDR2 as YNFKEQ. The CDR3 DNA sequence: TGTGCCAGCAGCCCCATCGGGGAGTCTAGCACAGATACGCAGTATTTT. Its translation is CASSPIGESSTDTQYF.

The chain combines TRBV19 with TRBJ2-1; 7 bases align to TRBD2. With V trimmed by 6 bases and J by 4 bases, 3 bases remained unmatched. Germline loops: CDR1 LNHDA, CDR2 SQIVND (reference sequence). The CDR3 length is 13 residues. The DNA for the CDR3 is TGTGCCAGTAGCGGGAGGCGGTACAATGAGCAGTTCTTC. Its translation is CASSGRRYNEQFF.

The V and J genes are TRBV4-1 and TRBJ1-4, with D tentatively TRBD1 (5 bases). Looked up from germline, CDR1 is MGHRA and CDR2 is YSYEKL. Trimming took off 2 bases at V and 6 bases at J, with 16 bases between the two ends. CDR3 length: 16 residues. The CDR3 is CASSQPAQGRDEKLFF. The DNA of the CDR3 is TGCGCCAGCAGCCAACCGGCGCAGGGCCGGGATGAAAAACTGTTTTTT.

The chain combines TRBV28 with TRBJ1-2; no clear D. Trimming removed 7 bases from V and 6 bases from J, with 9 bases in between. This CDR3 has 11 residues. Germline CDR1 and CDR2: MDHEN and SYDVKM. The CDR3 is CASTSGNGYTF. CDR3 nucleotide sequence: TGTGCCAGCACCTCAGGCAATGGCTACACCTTC.

The CDR3 loop reads CASSYSNYQPQHF. In nucleotides, the CDR3 is TGTGCCAGCAGTTACTCAAACTATCAGCCCCAGCATTTT. This chain uses TRBV6-6 with TRBJ1-5; D not certain. CDR1 is MNHNY and CDR2 is SVGAGI in the germline V gene (reference sequence). V shed 0 bases and J shed 5 bases, with 5 bases lying between them. CDR3 length: 13 residues.

For this clone: The sample contains more than one DNA sequence encoding this CDR3. The V call is TRBV7-9, the J call TRBJ2-7, with 11 bases fitting TRBD2. Trimming took 1 base from V and 3 from J; bases not matched to a gene: 2. CDR1 is SEHNR and CDR2 is FQNEAQ in the germline V gene (reference sequence). There are 15 residues in the CDR3. The CDR3 region is CASSLEGTSGYEQYF. The DNA of the CDR3 is TGTGCCAGCAGCTTAGAGGGGACTAGCGGCTACGAGCAGTACTTC.

This chain links TRBV7-8 with TRBJ2-7, with D maybe TRBD2 (5 bases). Between the trimmed V and J ends, which lost 3 bases and 5 bases, there was a span of 14 bases. The CDR3 has 14 residues. Germline V gives CDR1 SGHVS, CDR2 FQNEAQ. CDR3 sequence (DNA): TGTGCCAGCAGCTTGGTCGGCGGAGGCCACGAGCAGTACTTC. This gives the protein CASSLVGGGHEQYF.

The V gene is TRBV5-1, the J gene TRBJ1-6, with 8 positions matching TRBD1. There are 11 residues in the CDR3. CDR1 SGHRS and CDR2 YFSETQ come from the germline V gene. The trim removed 4 bases at V and 15 bases at J, leaving 3 bases unmatched. The CDR3 DNA sequence: TGCGCCAGCAGCCTGGGACAGGACCTCCACTTT. It translates to CASSLGQDLHF.

V is TRBV2 and J is TRBJ2-1; 9 nucleotides line up with TRBD1. The V gene end was trimmed by 4 bases and the J gene end by 3 bases; junction bases not matched to a gene: 4. This CDR3 is built from 15 residues. Germline CDR1 and CDR2: SNHLY and FYNNEI. The CDR3, as DNA: TGTGCCAGCAGTGTGGGGACAGGGATCTACAATGAGCAGTTCTTC. Translated, it gives CASSVGTGIYNEQFF. The full variable domain, completed using reference TRBV2 and TRBJ2-1, is EPEVTQTPSHQVTQMGQEVILRCVPISNHLYFYWYRQILGQKVEFLVSFYNNEISEKSEIFDDQFSVERPDGSNFTLKIRSTKLEDSAMYFCASSVGTGIYNEQFFGPGTRLTVL.

In its sample, this clone was seen once. The DNA of the CDR3 is TGTGCCAGCAGCAGCACAGGGGACAGGACTGAAGCTTTCTTT. Residues: CASSSTGDRTEAFF. The rearrangement links TRBV21-1 to TRBJ1-1; the table gives TRBD1 as D, unverified against the DNA. TRBV21-1 is designated a pseudogene. The CDR3 spans 14 residues.

The table lists this clone with a count of one. This sequence joins TRBV4-2 and TRBJ2-2; TRBD2 might be the D (8 bases). V was clipped by 0 bases and J by 4 bases, with 24 bases between them. The V gene's germline CDR1 is LGHNA and CDR2 YNFKEQ. The length of the CDR3 is 20 residues. CDR3 sequence: CASSQDPGAGGAGVTGELFF. The DNA of the CDR3 is TGTGCCAGCAGCCAAGATCCAGGGGCAGGGGGAGCGGGAGTCACCGGGGAGCTGTTTTTT.